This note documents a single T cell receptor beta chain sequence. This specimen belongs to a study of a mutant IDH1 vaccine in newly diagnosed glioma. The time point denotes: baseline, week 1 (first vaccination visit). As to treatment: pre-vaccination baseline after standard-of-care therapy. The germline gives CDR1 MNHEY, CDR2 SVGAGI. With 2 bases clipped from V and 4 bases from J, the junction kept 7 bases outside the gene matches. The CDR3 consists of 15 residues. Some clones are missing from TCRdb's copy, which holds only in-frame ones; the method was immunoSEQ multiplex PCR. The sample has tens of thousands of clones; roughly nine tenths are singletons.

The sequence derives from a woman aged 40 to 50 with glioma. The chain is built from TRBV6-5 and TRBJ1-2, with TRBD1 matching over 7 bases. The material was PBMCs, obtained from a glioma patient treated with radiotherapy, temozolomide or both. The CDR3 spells CASSYMRQGPYGYTF. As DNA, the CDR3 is TGTGCCAGCAGTTACATGAGACAGGGACCCTATGGCTACACCTTC.